In this sample, the clone carrying this T cell receptor beta chain turned up a few times. Each donor had around 11 milliliters of peripheral blood drawn. RNA extraction gave at least 5 micrograms of total RNA per sample. This sample was included in a study of blood T cells in healthy people across ages. Study information: Template-switching capture recovered about one barcoded beta molecule per two T cells.

CDR3 length equals 15 residues. V was clipped by 4 bases and J by 3 bases; unmatched bases: 7. Germline CDR1 is MNHNY and CDR2 is SVGAGI (reference sequence). The use of a sample-barcoded 5' primer and a J-beta primer mix characterized a second PCR of roughly 6 to 11 cycles. A tag from a template-switch adaptor with 12 random nucleotides marked each cDNA molecule. From the 5' RACE reads, TCRdb called clonotypes with MiXCR, one entry per CDR3 protein. The table records 550,000 to 650,000 distinct CDR3 sequences, about 28% of them present only once. The sequence derives from an elderly woman in good health. Sequenced input: blood. The chain joins TRBV6-6 to TRBJ1-2, with 8 bases aligning to TRBD1. For the CDR3, the DNA is TGTGCCAGCAGTTCCCCGAAGGACAGGGACTATGGCTACACCTTC. It yields the protein CASSSPKDRDYGYTF.